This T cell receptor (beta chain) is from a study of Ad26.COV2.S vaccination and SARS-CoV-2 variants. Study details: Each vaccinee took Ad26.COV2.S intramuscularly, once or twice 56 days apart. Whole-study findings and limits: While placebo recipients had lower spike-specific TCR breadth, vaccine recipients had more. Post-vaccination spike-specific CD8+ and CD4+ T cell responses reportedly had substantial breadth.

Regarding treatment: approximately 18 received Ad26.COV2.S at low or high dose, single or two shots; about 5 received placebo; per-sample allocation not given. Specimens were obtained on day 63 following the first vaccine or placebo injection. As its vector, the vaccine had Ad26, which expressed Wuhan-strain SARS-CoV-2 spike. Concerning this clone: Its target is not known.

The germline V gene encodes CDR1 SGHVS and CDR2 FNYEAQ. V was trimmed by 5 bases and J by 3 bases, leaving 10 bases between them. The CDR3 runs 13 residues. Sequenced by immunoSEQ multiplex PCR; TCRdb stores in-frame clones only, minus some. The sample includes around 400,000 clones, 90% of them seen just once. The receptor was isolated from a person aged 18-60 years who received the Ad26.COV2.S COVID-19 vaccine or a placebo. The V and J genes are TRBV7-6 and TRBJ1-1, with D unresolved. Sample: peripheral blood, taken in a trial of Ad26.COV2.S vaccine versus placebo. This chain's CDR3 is CASSPRVHTEAFF. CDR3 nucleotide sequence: TGTGCCAGCAGCCCCCGGGTCCACACTGAAGCTTTCTTT.